A few counts support the clone carrying this TCR beta chain. This entry belongs to a study of T cells in Graves' hyperthyroidism and ophthalmopathy. Across the whole study: Staff took peripheral blood when the initial diagnosis was made, before any treatment began.

This CDR3 has 13 amino acids. Germline V CDR1 and CDR2: GTSNPN, SVGIG (reference sequence). Trimming removed 5 bases from V and 4 bases from J, with 13 bases in between. TCR beta CDR3 sequences were amplified from RNA transcripts. RT-PCR in the first round (using the HTBI primer set) targeted the TCR CDR3. In TCRdb, the multiplex PCR reads were re-called with MiXCR into one record per CDR3 protein. The sample records hundreds of thousands of distinct CDR3 sequences, around 15% being singletons. This TCR was recovered from a woman in her 40s with Graves' ophthalmopathy. Sequencing input: blood. The chain is built from TRBV30 and TRBJ2-3; unclear D gene. This CDR3 is CAWASAGPDTQYF. In nucleotides, the CDR3 is TGTGCCTGGGCCTCCGCAGGCCCAGATACGCAGTATTTT.